This entry features one TCR beta chain sequence. Antigen: not known. Time point given: baseline pretreatment blood. Sample treatment: 15 Gy SBRT to primary tumor, nephrectomy 4 weeks later. Radiation-treated patients gave blood at baseline, week 2 and week 4. The tumor was a clear cell renal cell carcinoma. The data derive from a study of radiation and T cells in renal cell carcinoma. Study results and limitations: Without pretreatment biopsies, baseline tumor clonotype presence was undetermined. From baseline, blood top tumor clonotypes peaked at 2 weeks post-radiation.

TCRdb's copy holds only in-frame clones and misses some; the assay was immunoSEQ multiplex PCR. The repertoire holds some 100,000 clones, with roughly four fifths as singletons. Trimming shortened V by 3 bases and J by 3 bases, and 9 bases separated the two germline ends. Per germline, CDR1 KGHSH and CDR2 LQKENI. The CDR3 is 14 amino acids. Sample: blood, taken from a patient whose treatment included radiotherapy and nephrectomy. This sequence joins TRBV18 and TRBJ1-3; the D is unclear. This sequence was found in a man in his sixties with renal cell carcinoma. The DNA for the CDR3 is TGTGCCAGCTCACCTTTTACAATTGGAAACACCATATATTTT. Protein product: CASSPFTIGNTIYF.